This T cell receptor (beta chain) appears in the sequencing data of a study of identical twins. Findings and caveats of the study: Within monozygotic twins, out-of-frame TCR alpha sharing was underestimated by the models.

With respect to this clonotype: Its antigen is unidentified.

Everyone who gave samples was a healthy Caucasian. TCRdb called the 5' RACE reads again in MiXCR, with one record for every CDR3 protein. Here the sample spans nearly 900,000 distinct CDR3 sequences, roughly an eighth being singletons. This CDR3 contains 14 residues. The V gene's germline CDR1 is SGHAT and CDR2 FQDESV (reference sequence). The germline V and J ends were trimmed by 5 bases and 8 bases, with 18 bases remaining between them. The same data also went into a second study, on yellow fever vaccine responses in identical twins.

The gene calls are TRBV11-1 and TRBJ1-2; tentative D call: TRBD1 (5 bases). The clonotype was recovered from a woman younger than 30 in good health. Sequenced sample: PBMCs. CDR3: CASSLTGAGAGYTF. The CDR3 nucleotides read TGTGCCAGCAGCCTAACTGGGGCCGGGGCGGGCTACACCTTC.